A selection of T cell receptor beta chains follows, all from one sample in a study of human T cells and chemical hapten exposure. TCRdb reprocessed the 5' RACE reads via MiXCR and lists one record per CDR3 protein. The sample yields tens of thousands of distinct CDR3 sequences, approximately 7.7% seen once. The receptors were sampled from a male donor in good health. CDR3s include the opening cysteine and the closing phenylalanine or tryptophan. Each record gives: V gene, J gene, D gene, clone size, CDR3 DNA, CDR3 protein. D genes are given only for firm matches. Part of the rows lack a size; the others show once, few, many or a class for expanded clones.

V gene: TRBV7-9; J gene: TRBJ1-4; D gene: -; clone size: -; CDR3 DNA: TGTGCCAGCAGCCTTTCAGAGGGGAATAATGAAAAACTGTTTTTT; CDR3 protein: CASSLSEGNNEKLFF
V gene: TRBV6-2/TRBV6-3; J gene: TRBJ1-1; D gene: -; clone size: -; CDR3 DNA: TGTGCCAGCAGTTATGAAAGGGGCACTGAAGCTTTCTTT; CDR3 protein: CASSYERGTEAFF
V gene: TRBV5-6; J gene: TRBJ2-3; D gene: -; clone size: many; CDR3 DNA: TGTGCCAGCAGCTTGTACCGAGGGCCCAACACAGATACGCAGTATTTT; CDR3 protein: CASSLYRGPNTDTQYF
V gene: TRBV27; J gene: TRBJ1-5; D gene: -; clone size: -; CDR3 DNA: TGTGCCAGCTCTCGGGGCCTTGATCAGCCCCAGCATTTT; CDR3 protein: CASSRGLDQPQHF
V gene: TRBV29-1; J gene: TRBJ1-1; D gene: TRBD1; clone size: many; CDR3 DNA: TGCAGCGCAGGACAGGGATTGAACACTGAAGCTTTCTTT; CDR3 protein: CSAGQGLNTEAFF
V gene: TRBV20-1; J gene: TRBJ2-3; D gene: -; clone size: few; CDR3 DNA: TGCAGTGCTCGAGACAGTATCGGCACAGATACGCAGTATTTT; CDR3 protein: CSARDSIGTDTQYF
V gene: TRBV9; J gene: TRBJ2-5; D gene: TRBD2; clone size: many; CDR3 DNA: TGTGCCAGCAGCGTAGGATTAGCGGGGGTAGAGACCCAGTACTTC; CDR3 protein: CASSVGLAGVETQYF
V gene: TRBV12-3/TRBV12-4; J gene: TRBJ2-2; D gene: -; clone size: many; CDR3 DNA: TGTGCCAGCAGTTTCCGTACGGGAGCGAGCACCGGGGAGCTGTTTTTT; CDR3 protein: CASSFRTGASTGELFF
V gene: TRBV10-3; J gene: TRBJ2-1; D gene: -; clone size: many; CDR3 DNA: TGTGCCATCAGGTCCGGGACCCAGGTCAATGAGCAGTTCTTC; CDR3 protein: CAIRSGTQVNEQFF
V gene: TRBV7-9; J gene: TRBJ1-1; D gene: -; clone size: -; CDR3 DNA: TGTGCCAGCAGCTTAGGGAATGAAGCTTTCTTT; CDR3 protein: CASSLGNEAFF
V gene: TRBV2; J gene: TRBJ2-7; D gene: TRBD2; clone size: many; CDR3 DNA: TGTGCCAGCAGGGAGAGACTAGCGGGACTATACGAGCAGTACTTC; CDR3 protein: CASRERLAGLYEQYF